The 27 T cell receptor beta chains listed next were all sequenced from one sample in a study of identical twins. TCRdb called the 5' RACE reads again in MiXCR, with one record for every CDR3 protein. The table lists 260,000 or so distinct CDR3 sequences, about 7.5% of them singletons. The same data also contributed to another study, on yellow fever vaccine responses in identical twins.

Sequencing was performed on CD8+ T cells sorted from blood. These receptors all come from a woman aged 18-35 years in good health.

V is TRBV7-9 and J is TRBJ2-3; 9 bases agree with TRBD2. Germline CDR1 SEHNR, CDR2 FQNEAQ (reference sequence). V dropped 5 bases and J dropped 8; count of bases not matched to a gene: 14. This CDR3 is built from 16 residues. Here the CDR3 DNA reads TGTGCCAGCAGCCCGTACGGGACTAGCTCCGCCAGTACGCAGTATTTT. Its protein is CASSPYGTSSASTQYF.

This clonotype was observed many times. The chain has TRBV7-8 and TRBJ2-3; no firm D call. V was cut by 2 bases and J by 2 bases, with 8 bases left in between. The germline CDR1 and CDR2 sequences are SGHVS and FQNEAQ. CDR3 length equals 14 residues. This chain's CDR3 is CASSLSQDTDTQYF. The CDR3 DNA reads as TGTGCCAGCAGCTTAAGTCAGGACACAGATACGCAGTATTTT.

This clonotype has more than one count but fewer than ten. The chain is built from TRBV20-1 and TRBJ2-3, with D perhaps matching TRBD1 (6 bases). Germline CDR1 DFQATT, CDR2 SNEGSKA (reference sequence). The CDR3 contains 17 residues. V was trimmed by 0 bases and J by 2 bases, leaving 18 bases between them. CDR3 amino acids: CSAREMVYRVTTDTQYF. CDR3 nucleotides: TGCAGTGCTAGAGAGATGGTTTACAGGGTGACCACAGATACGCAGTATTTT.

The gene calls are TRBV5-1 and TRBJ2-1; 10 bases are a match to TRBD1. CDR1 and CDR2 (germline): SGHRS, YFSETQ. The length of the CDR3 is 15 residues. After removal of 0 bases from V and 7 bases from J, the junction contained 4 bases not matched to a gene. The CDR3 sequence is CASSLAGTGANEQFF. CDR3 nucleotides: TGCGCCAGCAGCTTGGCGGGGACAGGGGCTAATGAGCAGTTCTTC.

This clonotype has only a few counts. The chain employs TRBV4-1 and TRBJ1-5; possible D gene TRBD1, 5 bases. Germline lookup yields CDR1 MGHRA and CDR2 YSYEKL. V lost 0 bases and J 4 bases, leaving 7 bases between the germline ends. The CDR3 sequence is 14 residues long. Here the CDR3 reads CASSQDEGNQPQHF. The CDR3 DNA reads TGCGCCAGCAGCCAAGATGAGGGGAATCAGCCCCAGCATTTT.

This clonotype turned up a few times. The CDR3 reads CASSRLAGGGEQFF. DNA for the CDR3: TGCGCCAGCAGCCGACTAGCGGGAGGGGGTGAGCAGTTCTTC. The chain links TRBV5-1 to TRBJ2-1, with TRBD2 matching over 14 bases. The CDR3 contains 14 residues. Germline-derived CDR1 and CDR2 are SGHRS and YFSETQ. Trimming cost V 4 bases and J 9 bases; bases outside gene matches: 3.

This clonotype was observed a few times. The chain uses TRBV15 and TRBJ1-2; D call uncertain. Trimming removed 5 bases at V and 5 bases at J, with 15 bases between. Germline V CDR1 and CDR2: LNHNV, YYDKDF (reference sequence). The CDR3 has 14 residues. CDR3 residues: CATSSESSTYGYTF. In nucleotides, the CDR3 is TGTGCCACCAGCTCAGAATCCTCGACGTATGGCTACACCTTC.

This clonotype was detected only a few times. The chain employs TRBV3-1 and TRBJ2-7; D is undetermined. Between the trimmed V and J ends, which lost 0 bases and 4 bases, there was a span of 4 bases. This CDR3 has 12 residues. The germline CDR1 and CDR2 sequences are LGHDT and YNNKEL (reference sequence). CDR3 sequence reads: CASSQERYEQYF. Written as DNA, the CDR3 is TGTGCCAGCAGCCAAGAGAGATACGAGCAGTACTTC.

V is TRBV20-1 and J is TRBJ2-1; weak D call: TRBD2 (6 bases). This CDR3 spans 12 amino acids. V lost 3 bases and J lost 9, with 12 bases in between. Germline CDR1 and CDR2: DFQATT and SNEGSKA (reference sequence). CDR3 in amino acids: CSASFQGLEQFF. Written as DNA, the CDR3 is TGCAGTGCTAGTTTTCAGGGACTTGAGCAGTTCTTC.

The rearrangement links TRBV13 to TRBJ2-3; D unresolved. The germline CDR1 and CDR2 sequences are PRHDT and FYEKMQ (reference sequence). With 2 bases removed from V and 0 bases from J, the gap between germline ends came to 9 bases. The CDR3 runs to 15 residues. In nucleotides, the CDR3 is TGTGCCAGCAGCTTATGGGCGGAAAGCACAGATACGCAGTATTTT. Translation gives CASSLWAESTDTQYF.

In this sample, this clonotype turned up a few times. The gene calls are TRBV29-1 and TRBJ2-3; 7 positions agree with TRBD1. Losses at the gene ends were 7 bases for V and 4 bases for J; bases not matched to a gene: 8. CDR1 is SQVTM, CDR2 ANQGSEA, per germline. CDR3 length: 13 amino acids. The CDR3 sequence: CSGLQGFSDTQYF. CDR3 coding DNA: TGCAGCGGACTACAGGGGTTTTCAGATACGCAGTATTTT.

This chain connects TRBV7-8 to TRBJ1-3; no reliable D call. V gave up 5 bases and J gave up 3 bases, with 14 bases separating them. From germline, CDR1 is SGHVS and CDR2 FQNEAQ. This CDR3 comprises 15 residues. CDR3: CASSPLRTDGNTIYF. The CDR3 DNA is TGTGCCAGCAGCCCCCTCAGGACTGATGGAAACACCATATATTTT.

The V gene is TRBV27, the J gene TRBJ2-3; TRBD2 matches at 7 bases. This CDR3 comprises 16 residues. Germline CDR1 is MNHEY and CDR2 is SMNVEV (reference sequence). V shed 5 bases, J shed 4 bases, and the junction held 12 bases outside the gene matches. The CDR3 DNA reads TGTGCCAGCAGTCACTCCCGGGGGGAGAGAGCAGATACGCAGTATTTT. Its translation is CASSHSRGERADTQYF.

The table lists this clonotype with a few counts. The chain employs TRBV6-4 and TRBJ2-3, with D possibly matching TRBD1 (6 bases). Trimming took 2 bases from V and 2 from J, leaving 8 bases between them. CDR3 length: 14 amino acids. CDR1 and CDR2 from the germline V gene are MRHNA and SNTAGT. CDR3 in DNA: TGTGCCAGCAGTGACGGGGGCACCACAGATACGCAGTATTTT. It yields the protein CASSDGGTTDTQYF.

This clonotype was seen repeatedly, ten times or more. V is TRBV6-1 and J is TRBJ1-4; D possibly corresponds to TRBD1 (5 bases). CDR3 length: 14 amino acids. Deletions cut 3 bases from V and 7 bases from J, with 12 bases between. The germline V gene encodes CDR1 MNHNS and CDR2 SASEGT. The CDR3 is CASSDFGGTEKLFF. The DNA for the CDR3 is TGTGCCAGCAGTGATTTCGGGGGTACTGAAAAACTGTTTTTT.

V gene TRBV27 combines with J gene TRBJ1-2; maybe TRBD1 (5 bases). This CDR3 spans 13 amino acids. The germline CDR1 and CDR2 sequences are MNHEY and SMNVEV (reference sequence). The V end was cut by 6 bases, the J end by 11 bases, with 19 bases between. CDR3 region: CASRGGARPVYTF. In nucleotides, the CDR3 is TGTGCCAGCAGAGGTGGGGCGCGCCCAGTTTACACCTTC.

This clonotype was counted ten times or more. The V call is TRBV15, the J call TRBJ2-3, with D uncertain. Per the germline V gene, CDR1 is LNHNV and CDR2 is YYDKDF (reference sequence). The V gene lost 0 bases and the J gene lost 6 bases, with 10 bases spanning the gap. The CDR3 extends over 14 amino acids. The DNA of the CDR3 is TGTGCCACCAGCAGAGATTCCACTGGGGATACGCAGTATTTT. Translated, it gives CATSRDSTGDTQYF.

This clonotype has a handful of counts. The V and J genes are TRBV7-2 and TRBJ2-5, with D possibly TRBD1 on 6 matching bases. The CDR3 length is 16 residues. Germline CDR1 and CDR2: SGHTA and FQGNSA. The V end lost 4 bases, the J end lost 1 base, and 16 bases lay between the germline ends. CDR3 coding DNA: TGTGCCAGCAGCTCCCCTACTACAGGGTCCCAAGAGACCCAGTACTTC. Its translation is CASSSPTTGSQETQYF.

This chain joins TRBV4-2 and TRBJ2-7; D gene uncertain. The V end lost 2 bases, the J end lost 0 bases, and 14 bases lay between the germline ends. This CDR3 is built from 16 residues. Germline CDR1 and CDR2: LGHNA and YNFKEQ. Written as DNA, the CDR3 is TGTGCCAGCAGCCAACAAGCCGTTTTAAGCTCCTACGAGCAGTACTTC. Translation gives CASSQQAVLSSYEQYF.

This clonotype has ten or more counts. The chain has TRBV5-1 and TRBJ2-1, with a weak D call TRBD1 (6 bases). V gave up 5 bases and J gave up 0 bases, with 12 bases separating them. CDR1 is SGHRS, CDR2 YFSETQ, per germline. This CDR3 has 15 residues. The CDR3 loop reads CASSGGHSSYNEQFF. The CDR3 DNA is TGCGCCAGCAGTGGGGGCCATAGCTCCTACAATGAGCAGTTCTTC.

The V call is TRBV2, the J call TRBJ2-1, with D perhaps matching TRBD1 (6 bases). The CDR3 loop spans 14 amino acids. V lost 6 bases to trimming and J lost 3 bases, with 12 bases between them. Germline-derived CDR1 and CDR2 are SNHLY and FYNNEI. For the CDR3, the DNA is TGTGCCAGCAGAGGAATAGGGGGCTACAATGAGCAGTTCTTC. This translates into CASRGIGGYNEQFF.

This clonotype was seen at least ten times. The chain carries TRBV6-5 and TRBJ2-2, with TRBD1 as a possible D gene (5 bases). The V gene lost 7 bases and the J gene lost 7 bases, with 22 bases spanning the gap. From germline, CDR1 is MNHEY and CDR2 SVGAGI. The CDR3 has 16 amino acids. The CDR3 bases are TGTGCCAGCATTTCGTCTGTGACTGGACATAGCGGGGAGCTGTTTTTT. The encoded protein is CASISSVTGHSGELFF.

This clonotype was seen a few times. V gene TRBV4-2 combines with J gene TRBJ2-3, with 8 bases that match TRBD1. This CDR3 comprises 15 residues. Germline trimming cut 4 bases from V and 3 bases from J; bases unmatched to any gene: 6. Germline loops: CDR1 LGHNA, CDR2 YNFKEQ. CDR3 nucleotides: TGTGCCAGCAGCCTCTTAACAGGGGGAACAGATACGCAGTATTTT. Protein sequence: CASSLLTGGTDTQYF.

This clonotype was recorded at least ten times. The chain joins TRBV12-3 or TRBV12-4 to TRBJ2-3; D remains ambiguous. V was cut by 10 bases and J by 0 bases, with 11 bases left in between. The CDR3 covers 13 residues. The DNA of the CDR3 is TGTGCCACCCGGAGTATCAGCACAGATACGCAGTATTTT. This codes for CATRSISTDTQYF.

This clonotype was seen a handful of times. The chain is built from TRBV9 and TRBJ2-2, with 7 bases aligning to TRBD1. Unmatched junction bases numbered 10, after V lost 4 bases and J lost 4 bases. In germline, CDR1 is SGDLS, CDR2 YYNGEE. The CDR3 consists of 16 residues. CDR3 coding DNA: TGTGCCAGCAGCCTTAACCCGGACAGGTTCACCGGGGAGCTGTTTTTT. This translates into CASSLNPDRFTGELFF. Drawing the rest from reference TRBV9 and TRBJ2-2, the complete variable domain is DSGVTQTPKHLITATGQRVTLRCSPRSGDLSVYWYQQSLDQGLQFLIQYYNGEERAKGNILERFSAQQFPDLHSELNLSSLELGDSALYFCASSLNPDRFTGELFFGEGSRLTVL.

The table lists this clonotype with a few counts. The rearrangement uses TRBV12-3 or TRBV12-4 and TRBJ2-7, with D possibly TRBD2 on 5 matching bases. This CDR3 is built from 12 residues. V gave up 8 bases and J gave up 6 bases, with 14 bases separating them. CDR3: CASGKSRGEQYV. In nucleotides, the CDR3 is TGTGCCAGCGGGAAGTCACGGGGCGAGCAGTACGTC.

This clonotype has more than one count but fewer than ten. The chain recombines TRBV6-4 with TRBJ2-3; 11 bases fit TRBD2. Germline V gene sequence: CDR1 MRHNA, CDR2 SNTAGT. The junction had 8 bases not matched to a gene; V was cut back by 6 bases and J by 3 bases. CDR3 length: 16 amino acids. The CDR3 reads CASSEFGTSGTDTQYF. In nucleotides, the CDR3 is TGTGCCAGCAGCGAGTTCGGGACTAGCGGTACAGATACGCAGTATTTT.